The clone carrying this T cell receptor (beta chain) was seen only a few times. A second PCR, run for roughly 7 to 12 cycles, used a sample-barcoded 5' primer plus a J-beta primer mix. MiXCR, run by TCRdb on the 5' RACE reads, gives a single entry per CDR3 protein. The sample consists of approximately 780,000 distinct CDR3 sequences, roughly 25% of them appearing once. Researchers report isolating at least 6.5 million PBMCs per sample. This sample was taken from a study of blood T cells in healthy people across ages. Trimming took 0 bases from V and 6 from J, leaving 9 bases between them. Germline CDR1 is MNHEY and CDR2 is SVGAGI. The CDR3 extends over 13 amino acids. These sequences were also reported in another study, on T cells of mothers and their children. In that study: Each mother yielded more than 9.5 million TCR beta CDR3 reads. Each child yielded a few million reads. Overlap ran slightly, non-significantly higher for related than unrelated mother-child pairs.

This receptor was taken from a boy under 18 in good health. The J gene is TRBJ2-7, the V gene TRBV6-5; D is uncertain. The sequenced sample consisted of blood. The CDR3 is CASSYSPTIEQYF. In nucleotides, the CDR3 is TGTGCCAGCAGTTACTCGCCGACAATCGAGCAGTACTTC.